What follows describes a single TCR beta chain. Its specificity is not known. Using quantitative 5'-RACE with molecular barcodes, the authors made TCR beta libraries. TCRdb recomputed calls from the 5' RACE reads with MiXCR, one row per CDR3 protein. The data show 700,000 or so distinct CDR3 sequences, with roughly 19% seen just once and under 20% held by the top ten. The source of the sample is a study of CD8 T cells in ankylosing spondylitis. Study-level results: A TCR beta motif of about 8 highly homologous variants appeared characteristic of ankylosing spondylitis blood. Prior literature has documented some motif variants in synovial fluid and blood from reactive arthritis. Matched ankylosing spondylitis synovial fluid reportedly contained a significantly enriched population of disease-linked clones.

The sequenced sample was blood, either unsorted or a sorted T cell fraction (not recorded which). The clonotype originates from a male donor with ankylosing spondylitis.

The CDR3: CASSQVGQGTEAFF. CDR3 sequence (DNA): TGCGCCAGCAGCCAAGTTGGGCAGGGGACTGAAGCTTTCTTT. This chain links TRBV4-1 with TRBJ1-1; a weak D match, TRBD1 (6 bases). The CDR3 is made up of 14 amino acids. Deletions cut 1 base from V and 5 bases from J, with 11 bases between. Germline V gives CDR1 MGHRA, CDR2 YSYEKL.